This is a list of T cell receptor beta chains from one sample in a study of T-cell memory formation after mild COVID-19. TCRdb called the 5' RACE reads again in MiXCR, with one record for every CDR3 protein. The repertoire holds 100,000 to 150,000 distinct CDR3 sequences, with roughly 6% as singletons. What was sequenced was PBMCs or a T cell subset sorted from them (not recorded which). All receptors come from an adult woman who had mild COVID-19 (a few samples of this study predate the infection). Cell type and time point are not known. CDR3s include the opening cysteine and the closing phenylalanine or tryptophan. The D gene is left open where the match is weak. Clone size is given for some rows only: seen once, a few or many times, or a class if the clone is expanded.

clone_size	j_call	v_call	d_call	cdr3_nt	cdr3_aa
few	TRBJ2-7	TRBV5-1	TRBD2	TGCGCCAGCAGCCCACCACTAGCGACCAACTCCTACGAGCAGTACTTC	CASSPPLATNSYEQYF
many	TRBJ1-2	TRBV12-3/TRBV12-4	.	TGTGCCAGCAGTAACTCACAGGGTCGTTACACCTTC	CASSNSQGRYTF
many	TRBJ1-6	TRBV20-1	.	TGCAGTGCGGACACGAGATACAGGAACAATAATTCACCCCTCCACTTT	CSADTRYRNNNSPLHF
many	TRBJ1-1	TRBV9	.	TGTGCCAGCAGCGTAGAAGGGAACACTGAAGCTTTCTTT	CASSVEGNTEAFF
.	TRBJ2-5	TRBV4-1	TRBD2	TGCGCCAGCAGCCAACCCCGACTAGCGGGGGGGCGGTGGGGAGAGACCCAGTACTTC	CASSQPRLAGGRWGETQYF
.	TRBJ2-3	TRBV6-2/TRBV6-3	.	TGTGCCAGCAGCCGATCTTTCGGCACAGATACGCAGTATTTT	CASSRSFGTDTQYF
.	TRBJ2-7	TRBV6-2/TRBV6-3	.	TGTGCCAGCAGTTTAATTCGCGAGCAGTACTTC	CASSLIREQYF
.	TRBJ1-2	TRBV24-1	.	TGTGCCACCAGTGACTGGGACCGGCGCTATGGCTACACCTTC	CATSDWDRRYGYTF
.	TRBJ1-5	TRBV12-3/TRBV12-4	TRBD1	TGTGCCAGCGTGGGGACAGGGGGGACAGATCAGCCCCAGCATTTT	CASVGTGGTDQPQHF
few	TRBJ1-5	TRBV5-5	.	TGTGCCAGCAGTATACAGGGAAATGGCAATCAGCCCCAGCATTTT	CASSIQGNGNQPQHF
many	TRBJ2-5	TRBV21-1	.	TGTGCCAGCAGCAAAGTGGTACAGGGGGGAGGCGAGACCCAGTACTTC	CASSKVVQGGGETQYF
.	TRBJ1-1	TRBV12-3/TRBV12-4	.	TGTGCCAGCAGTTCGCCAGGGCTGAACACTGAAGCTTTCTTT	CASSSPGLNTEAFF
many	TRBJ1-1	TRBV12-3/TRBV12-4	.	TGTGCCAGCACCCCAGGGAACACTGAAGCTTTCTTT	CASTPGNTEAFF
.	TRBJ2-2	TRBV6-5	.	TGTGCCAGCAGTAAATACGGGGAGCTGTTTTTT	CASSKYGELFF
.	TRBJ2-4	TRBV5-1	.	TGCGCCAGCAGCTCCCTTGAGGCGGCCAAAAACATTCAGTACTTC	CASSSLEAAKNIQYF
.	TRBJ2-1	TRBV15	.	TGTGCCACCAGCAGGACGACGGGTAGCTACAATGAGCAGTTCTTC	CATSRTTGSYNEQFF
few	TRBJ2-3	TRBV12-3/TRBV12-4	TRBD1	TGTGCCAGCAGTTTCGGGACAGGGGGCGTAGATACGCAGTATTTT	CASSFGTGGVDTQYF
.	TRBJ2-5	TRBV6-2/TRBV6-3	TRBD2	TGTGCCAGCCTACTTCGCGGGAGGGCCGGGGAGACCCAGTACTTC	CASLLRGRAGETQYF
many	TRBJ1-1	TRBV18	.	TGTGCCAGCTCCCCGATAAAGCGGAACACTGAAGCTTTCTTT	CASSPIKRNTEAFF
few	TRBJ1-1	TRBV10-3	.	TGTGCCACAGGACAGCCGAACACTGAAGCTTTCTTT	CATGQPNTEAFF
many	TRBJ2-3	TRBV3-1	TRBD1	TGTGCCAGTCGCCGGGACAGGGTTAGCACAGATACGCAGTATTTT	CASRRDRVSTDTQYF
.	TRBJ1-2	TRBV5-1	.	TGCGCCAGCAGCTTGGCCGGGCGCGGCTACACCTTC	CASSLAGRGYTF
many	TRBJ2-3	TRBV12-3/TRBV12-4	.	TGTGCCAGCAGTCGAGACGGGACCGCAGCCGATACGCAGTATTTT	CASSRDGTAADTQYF
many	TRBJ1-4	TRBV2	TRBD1	TGTGCCAGCAGTGACTCGGGACAGAGGCATGAAAAACTGTTTTTT	CASSDSGQRHEKLFF
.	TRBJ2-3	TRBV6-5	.	TGTGCCAGCAGTTACTCGGGTCCGGGTATCCCCACAGATACGCAGTATTTT	CASSYSGPGIPTDTQYF
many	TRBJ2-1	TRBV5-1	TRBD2	TGCGCCAGCAGCTTCCCCGGGACTAGCGGGGGGACGAGCTCCTACAATGAGCAGTTCTTC	CASSFPGTSGGTSSYNEQFF
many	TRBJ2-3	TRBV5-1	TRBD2	TGCGCCAGCAGCTGGACCGGGAGGGCCCCCACAGATACGCAGTATTTT	CASSWTGRAPTDTQYF
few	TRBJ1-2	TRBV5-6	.	TGTGCCAGCAGCTCCCGGGACCGCGTACCTCTGGTTGTTGGCTACACCTTC	CASSSRDRVPLVVGYTF
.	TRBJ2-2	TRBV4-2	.	TGTGCCAGCAGCGATCACGTAGCCTATACCGGGGAGCTGTTTTTT	CASSDHVAYTGELFF
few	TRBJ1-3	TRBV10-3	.	TGTGCCATCAGTGATATACACAAGGGGAACGGAAACACCATATATTTT	CAISDIHKGNGNTIYF
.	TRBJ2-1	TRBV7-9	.	TGTGCCAGCAGCTTTCTCGGCAATGAGCAGTTCTTC	CASSFLGNEQFF
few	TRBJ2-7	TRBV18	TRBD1	TGTGCCAGCTCACCGGGACAGGGTGTCCCCTACGAGCAGTACTTC	CASSPGQGVPYEQYF